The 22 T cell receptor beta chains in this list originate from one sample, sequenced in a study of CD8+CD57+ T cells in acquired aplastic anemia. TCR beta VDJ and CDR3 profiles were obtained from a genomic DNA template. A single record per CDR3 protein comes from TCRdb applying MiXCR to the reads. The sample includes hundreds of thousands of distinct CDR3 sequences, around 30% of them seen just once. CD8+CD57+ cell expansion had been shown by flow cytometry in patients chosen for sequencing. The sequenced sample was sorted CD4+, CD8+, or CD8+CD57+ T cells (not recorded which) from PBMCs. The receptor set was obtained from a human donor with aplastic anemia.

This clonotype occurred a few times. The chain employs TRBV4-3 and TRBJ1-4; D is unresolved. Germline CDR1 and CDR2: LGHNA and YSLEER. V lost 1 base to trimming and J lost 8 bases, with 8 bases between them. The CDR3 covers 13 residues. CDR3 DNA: TGCGCCAGCAGCCAAGCTCGTCGGGAAAAACTGTTTTTT. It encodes CASSQARREKLFF.

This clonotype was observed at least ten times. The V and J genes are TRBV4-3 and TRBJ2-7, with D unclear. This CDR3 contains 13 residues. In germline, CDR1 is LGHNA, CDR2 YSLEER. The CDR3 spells CARAKGCIYEQYF. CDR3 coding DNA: TGCGCGAGAGCCAAAGGGTGCATCTACGAGCAGTACTTC.

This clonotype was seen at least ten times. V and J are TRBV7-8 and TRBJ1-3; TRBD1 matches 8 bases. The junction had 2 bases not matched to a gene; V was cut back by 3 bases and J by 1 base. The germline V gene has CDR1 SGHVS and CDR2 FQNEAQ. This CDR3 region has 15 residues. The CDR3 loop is CASSLDRVSGNTIYF. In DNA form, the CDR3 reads TGTGCCAGCAGCTTGGACAGGGTATCTGGAAACACCATATATTTT.

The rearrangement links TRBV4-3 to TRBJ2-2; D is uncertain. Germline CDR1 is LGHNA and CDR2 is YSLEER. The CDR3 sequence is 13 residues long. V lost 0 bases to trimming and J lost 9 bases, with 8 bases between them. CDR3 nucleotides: TGCGCCAGCAGCCAAGAGTTAAGGAGGGAGCTGTTTTTT. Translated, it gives CASSQELRRELFF.

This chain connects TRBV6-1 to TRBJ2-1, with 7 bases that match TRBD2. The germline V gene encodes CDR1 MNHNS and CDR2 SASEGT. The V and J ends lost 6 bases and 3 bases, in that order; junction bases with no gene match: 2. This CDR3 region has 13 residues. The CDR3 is CASSRDYYNEQFF. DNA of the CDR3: TGTGCCAGCAGCCGGGACTACTACAATGAGCAGTTCTTC.

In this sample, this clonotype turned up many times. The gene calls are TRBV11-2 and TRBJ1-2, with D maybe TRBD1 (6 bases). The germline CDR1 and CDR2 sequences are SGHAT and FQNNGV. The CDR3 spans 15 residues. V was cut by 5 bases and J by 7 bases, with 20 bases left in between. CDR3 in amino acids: CASSPQTGGLSGYTF. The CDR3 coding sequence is TGTGCCAGCAGCCCACAGACGGGGGGGCTAAGTGGCTACACCTTC. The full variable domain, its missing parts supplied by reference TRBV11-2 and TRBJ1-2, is EAGVAQSPRYKIIEKRQSVAFWCNPISGHATLYWYQQILGQGPKLLIQFQNNGVVDDSQLPKDRFSAERLKGVDSTLKIQPAKLEDSAVYLCASSPQTGGLSGYTFGSGTRLTVV.

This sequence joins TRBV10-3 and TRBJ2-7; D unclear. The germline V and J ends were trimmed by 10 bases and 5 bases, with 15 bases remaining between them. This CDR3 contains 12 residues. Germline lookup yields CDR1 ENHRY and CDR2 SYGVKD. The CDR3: CASSRHPHEQYF. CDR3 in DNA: TGTGCCAGCAGCCGCCATCCCCACGAGCAGTACTTC.

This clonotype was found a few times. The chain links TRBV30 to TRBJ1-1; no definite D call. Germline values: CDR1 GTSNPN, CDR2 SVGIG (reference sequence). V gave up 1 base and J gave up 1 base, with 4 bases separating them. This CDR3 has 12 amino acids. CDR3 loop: CAWSGTNTEAFF. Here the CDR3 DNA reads TGTGCCTGGAGTGGAACGAACACTGAAGCTTTCTTT.

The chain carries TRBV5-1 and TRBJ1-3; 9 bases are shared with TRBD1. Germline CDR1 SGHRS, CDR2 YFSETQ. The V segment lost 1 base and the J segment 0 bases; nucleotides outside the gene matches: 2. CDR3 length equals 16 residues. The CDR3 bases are TGCGCCAGCAGCTTGACAGGGGGCATCTCTGGAAACACCATATATTTT. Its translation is CASSLTGGISGNTIYF.

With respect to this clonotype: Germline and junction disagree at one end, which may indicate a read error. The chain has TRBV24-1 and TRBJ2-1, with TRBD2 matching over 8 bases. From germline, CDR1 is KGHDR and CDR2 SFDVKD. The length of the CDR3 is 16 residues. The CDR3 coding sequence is TGTGCCAGCAGTCGGGGGGGACTGAGCTCCTACAATGAGCAGTTCTTC. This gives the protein CASSRGGLSSYNEQFF.

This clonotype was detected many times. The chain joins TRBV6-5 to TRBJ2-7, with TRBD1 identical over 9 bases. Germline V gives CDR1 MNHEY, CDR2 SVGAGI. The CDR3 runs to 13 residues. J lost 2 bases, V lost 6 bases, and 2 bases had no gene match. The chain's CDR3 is CASSWDRAYEQYF. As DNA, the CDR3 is TGTGCCAGCAGCTGGGACAGGGCCTACGAGCAGTACTTC.

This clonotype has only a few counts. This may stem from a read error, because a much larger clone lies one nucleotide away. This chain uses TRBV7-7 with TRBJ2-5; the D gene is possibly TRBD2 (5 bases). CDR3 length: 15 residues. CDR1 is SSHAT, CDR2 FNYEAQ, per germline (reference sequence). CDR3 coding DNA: TGTGCTAGCAGCTTAGCGCAAGGGCTCCAAGAGACCCAGTACTTC. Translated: CASSLAQGLQETQYF.

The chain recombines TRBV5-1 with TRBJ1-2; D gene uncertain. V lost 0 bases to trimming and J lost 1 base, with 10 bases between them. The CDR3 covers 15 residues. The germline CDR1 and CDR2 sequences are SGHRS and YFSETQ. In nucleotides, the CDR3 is TGCGCCAGCAGCTTGGGGGCGCAAGTTAACTATGGCTACACCTTC. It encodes CASSLGAQVNYGYTF.

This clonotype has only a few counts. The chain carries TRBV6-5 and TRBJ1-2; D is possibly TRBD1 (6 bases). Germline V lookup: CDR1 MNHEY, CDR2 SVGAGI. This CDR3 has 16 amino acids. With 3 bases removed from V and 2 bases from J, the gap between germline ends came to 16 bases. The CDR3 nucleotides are TGTGCCAGCAGTTATGTCAGGGGCTCTTCAAACTATGGCTACACCTTC. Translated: CASSYVRGSSNYGYTF.

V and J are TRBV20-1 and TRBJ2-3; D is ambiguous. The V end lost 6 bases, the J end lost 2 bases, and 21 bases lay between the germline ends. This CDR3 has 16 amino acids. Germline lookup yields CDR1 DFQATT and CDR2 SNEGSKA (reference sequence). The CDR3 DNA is TGCAGTGCCGAAAATTACTTCGGCGTGGCCACAGATACGCAGTATTTT. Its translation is CSAENYFGVATDTQYF.

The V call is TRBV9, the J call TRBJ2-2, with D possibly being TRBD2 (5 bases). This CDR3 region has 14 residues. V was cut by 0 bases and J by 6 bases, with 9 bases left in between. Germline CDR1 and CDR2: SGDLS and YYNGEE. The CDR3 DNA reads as TGTGCCAGCAGCGTAGTCGGGGAATCCGGGGAGCTGTTTTTT. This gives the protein CASSVVGESGELFF.

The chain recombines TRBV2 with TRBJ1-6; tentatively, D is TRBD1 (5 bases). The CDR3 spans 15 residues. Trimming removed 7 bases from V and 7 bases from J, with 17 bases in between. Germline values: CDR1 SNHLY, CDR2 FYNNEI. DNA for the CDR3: TGTGCCAGCACCCTACGGCGGCAGGGAAATTCACCCCTCCACTTT. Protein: CASTLRRQGNSPLHF.

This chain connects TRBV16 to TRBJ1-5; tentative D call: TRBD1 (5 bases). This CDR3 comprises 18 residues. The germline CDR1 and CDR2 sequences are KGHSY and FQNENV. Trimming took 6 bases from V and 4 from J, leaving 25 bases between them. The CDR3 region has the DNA TGTGCCAGCAGTCGACGGGCGACAGTTGAGCCCCGAAATCAGCCCCAGCATTTT. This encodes CASSRRATVEPRNQPQHF.

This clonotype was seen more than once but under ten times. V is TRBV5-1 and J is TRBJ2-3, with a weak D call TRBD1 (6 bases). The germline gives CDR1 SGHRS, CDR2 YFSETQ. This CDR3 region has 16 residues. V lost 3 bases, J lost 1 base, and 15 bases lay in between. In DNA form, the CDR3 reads TGCGCCAGCAGCTCGGCGACAGGCGGAGGCACAGATACGCAGTATTTT. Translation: CASSSATGGGTDTQYF.

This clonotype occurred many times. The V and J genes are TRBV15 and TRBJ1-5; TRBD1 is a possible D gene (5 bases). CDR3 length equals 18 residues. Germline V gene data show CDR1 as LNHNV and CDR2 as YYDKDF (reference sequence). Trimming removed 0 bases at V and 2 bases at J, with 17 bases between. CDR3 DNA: TGTGCCACCAGCAGAGACCAGTGGGGGGATGATGGCAATCAGCCCCAGCATTTT. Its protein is CATSRDQWGDDGNQPQHF.

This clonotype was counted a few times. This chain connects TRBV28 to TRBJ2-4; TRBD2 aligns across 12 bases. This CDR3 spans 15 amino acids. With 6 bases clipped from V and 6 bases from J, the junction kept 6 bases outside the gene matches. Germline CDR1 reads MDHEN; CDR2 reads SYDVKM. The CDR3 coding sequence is TGTGCCAGCAGGCCTAGCGGGAGGGCTGGAAACATTCAGTACTTC. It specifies CASRPSGRAGNIQYF.

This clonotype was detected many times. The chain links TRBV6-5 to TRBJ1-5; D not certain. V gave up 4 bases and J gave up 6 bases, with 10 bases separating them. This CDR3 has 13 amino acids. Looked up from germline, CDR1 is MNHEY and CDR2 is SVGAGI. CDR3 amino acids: CASSWNQGQPQHF. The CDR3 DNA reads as TGTGCCAGCAGTTGGAACCAAGGTCAGCCCCAGCATTTT.